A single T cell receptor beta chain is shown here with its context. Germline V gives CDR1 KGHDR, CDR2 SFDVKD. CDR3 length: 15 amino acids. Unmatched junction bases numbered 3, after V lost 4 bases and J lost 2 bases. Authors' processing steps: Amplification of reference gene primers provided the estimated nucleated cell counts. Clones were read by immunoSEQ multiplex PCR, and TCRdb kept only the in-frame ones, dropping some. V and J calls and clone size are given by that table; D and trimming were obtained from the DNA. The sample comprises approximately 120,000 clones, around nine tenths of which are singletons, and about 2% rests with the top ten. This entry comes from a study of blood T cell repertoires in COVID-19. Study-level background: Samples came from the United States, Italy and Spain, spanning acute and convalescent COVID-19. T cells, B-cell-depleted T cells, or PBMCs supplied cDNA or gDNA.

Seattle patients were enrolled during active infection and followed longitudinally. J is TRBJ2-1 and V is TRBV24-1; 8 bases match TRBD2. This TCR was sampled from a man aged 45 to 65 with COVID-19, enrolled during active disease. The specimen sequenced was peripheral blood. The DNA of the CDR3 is TGTGCCACCAGTGACTCGGGAGGGCCCTACAATGAGCAGTTCTTC. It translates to CATSDSGGPYNEQFF.